This T cell receptor (beta chain) originates from a study of T-cell reconstitution after alpha-beta-depleted transplantation in children. V lost 4 bases to trimming and J lost 10 bases, with 9 bases between them. The CDR3 has 12 residues. Germline V gene data show CDR1 as SGDLS and CDR2 as YYNGEE. This clonotype is labeled medium-sized. The TCRbeta library incorporated unique molecular identifiers. MiXCR was run by TCRdb on the PCR reads, yielding one entry per CDR3 protein. The sample lists around 250,000 distinct CDR3 sequences; under 9.5% were seen once. The chain recombines TRBV9 with TRBJ1-6; no clear D. Specimen: PBMCs, mostly from graft donor cells, collected 180 days after TCRalphabeta/CD19-depleted stem cell transplant. This clonotype was obtained from a male patient younger than 18 who had a stem cell transplant for acute lymphoblastic leukemia, so the T cells may come from the graft donor. The CDR3 nucleotides read TGTGCCAGCAGCTCCGCACGCTCACCCCTCCACTTT. Residues: CASSSARSPLHF.